These 29 T cell receptor beta chains originate from one sample sequenced in a study of T cell changes during pregnancy in multiple sclerosis. This table comes from immunoSEQ multiplex PCR, and its TCRdb copy is limited to in-frame clones, with some not included. There are some 58,000 clones in the sample; around 96% occur only once, and roughly 2.4% lies in the top ten. The specimen comprised CD8+ T cells from peripheral blood mononuclear cells, sampled after pregnancy. These receptors all stem from a female donor with multiple sclerosis, enrolled in a pregnancy study.

The count of this clone is one. CDR3 coding DNA: TGTGCCAGCAGCCCAACCACAGGGGTGGAAAAACTGTTTTTT. Translated, it gives CASSPTTGVEKLFF. The chain links TRBV7-9 to TRBJ1-4, with TRBD1 matching over 7 bases. Germline V lookup: CDR1 SEHNR, CDR2 FQNEAQ (reference sequence). CDR3 size: 14 residues. Losses at the gene ends were 5 bases for V and 8 bases for J; bases not matched to a gene: 8.

This clone was recorded once. The V gene is TRBV4-2, the J gene TRBJ2-5; 10 bases fit TRBD2. CDR1 and CDR2 from the germline V gene are LGHNA and YNFKEQ. The V and J ends lost 0 bases and 2 bases, in that order; junction bases with no gene match: 6. The length of the CDR3 is 17 residues. The CDR3, as DNA: TGTGCCAGCAGCCAAGAGTCGGGACTAGCGCATCAAGAGACCCAGTACTTC. It specifies CASSQESGLAHQETQYF.

The genes are TRBV7-2 and TRBJ2-3; D perhaps matches TRBD2 (6 bases). CDR1 and CDR2 from the germline V gene are SGHTA and FQGNSA. The CDR3 extends over 19 amino acids. The ends were cut back, 0 bases at V and 2 bases at J, with 21 bases in the middle. CDR3 protein: CASSLAFRASARDTDTQYF. The DNA for the CDR3 is TGTGCCAGCAGCTTAGCGTTTAGGGCTTCGGCGCGGGACACAGATACGCAGTATTTT. The full variable domain, with the rest looked up from reference TRBV7-2 and TRBJ2-3, is GAGVSQSPSNKVTEKGKDVELRCDPISGHTALYWYRQSLGQGLEFLIYFQGNSAPDKSGLPSDRFSAERTGGSVSTLTIQRTQQEDSAVYLCASSLAFRASARDTDTQYFGPGTRLTVL.

The V call is TRBV13, the J call TRBJ2-1; 7 bases line up with TRBD1. J lost 8 bases, V lost 5 bases, and 15 bases had no gene match. The CDR3 has 16 amino acids. Germline values: CDR1 PRHDT, CDR2 FYEKMQ (reference sequence). The CDR3 DNA reads TGTGCCAGCAGCCAATATCCACAGGGGACCGGGTATGAGCAGTTCTTC. Amino acids: CASSQYPQGTGYEQFF.

This rearrangement joins TRBV27 to TRBJ1-4, with D unresolved. Germline lookup yields CDR1 MNHEY and CDR2 SMNVEV (reference sequence). V was trimmed by 4 bases and J by 1 base, leaving 4 bases between them. The CDR3 has 13 residues. CDR3 loop: CASSSGTNEKLFF. CDR3 nucleotide sequence: TGTGCCAGCAGTTCAGGAACTAATGAAAAACTGTTTTTT.

This clone was seen only once. V usage is TRBV5-6 and J usage is TRBJ2-5; 12 bases are a match to TRBD2. Trimming at V came to 3 bases and at J to 2 bases, leaving 8 bases not matched to a gene. Per the germline V gene, CDR1 is SGHDT and CDR2 is YYEEEE. The CDR3 runs 17 residues. CDR3 region: CASSSDLTSGGQETQYF. The CDR3 coding sequence is TGTGCCAGCAGCTCCGATTTGACTAGCGGGGGTCAAGAGACCCAGTACTTC. Filled out from reference TRBV5-6 and TRBJ2-5, the complete variable domain reads DAGVTQSPTHLIKTRGQQVTLRCSPKSGHDTVSWYQQALGQGPQFIFQYYEEEERQRGNFPDRFSGHQFPNYSSELNVNALLLGDSALYLCASSSDLTSGGQETQYFGPGTRLLVL.

The chain links TRBV11-2 to TRBJ2-5, with TRBD2 identical over 7 bases. The V gene end was trimmed by 6 bases and the J gene end by 2 bases; junction bases not matched to a gene: 15. CDR1 is SGHAT and CDR2 is FQNNGV in the germline V gene. This CDR3 is built from 17 residues. The chain's CDR3 is CASSQEGGPMGQETQYF. CDR3 bases: TGTGCCAGCAGTCAGGAGGGAGGGCCAATGGGACAAGAGACCCAGTACTTC.

The chain carries TRBV27 and TRBJ2-1, with TRBD2 as a possible D gene (5 bases). CDR1 and CDR2 from the germline V gene are MNHEY and SMNVEV (reference sequence). V lost 4 bases, J lost 0 bases, and 10 bases lay in between. The CDR3 is made up of 15 amino acids. Written as DNA, the CDR3 is TGTGCCAGCAGTTGGGCGGGTCTCTCCTACAATGAGCAGTTCTTC. This sequence encodes CASSWAGLSYNEQFF.

The gene calls are TRBV27 and TRBJ2-7; the match to TRBD1 covers 9 bases. CDR3 length: 15 amino acids. The ends lost 5 bases at V and 2 bases at J; junction bases unmatched: 7. The germline V gene encodes CDR1 MNHEY and CDR2 SMNVEV (reference sequence). CDR3 amino acids: CASSPRTGATYEQYF. Here the CDR3 DNA reads TGTGCCAGCAGTCCCAGGACAGGGGCGACCTACGAGCAGTACTTC.

The chain couples TRBV13 to TRBJ2-7, with D hard to call. V was clipped by 2 bases and J by 6 bases, with 5 bases between them. This CDR3 spans 11 amino acids. Germline V gene lookup returns CDR1 PRHDT and CDR2 FYEKMQ (reference sequence). The CDR3 spells CASSLTREQYF. DNA of the CDR3: TGTGCCAGCAGCTTAACTCGCGAGCAGTACTTC. Variable domain in full (rest from reference TRBV13 and TRBJ2-7): AAGVIQSPRHLIKEKRETATLKCYPIPRHDTVYWYQQGPGQDPQFLISFYEKMQSDKGSIPDRFSAQQFSDYHSELNMSSLELGDSALYFCASSLTREQYFGPGTRLTVT.

The chain links TRBV28 to TRBJ2-2, with D possibly matching TRBD1 (7 bases). Germline V CDR1 and CDR2: MDHEN, SYDVKM. V was cut by 5 bases and J by 6 bases, with 19 bases left in between. The CDR3 has 16 residues. CDR3 amino acids: CASSPFRGERAGELFF. The DNA of the CDR3 is TGTGCCAGCAGTCCCTTCAGGGGGGAAAGGGCCGGGGAGCTGTTTTTT.

This clone was detected once. The DNA for the CDR3 is TGCGCCAGCAGCCAGGCCAGGCCCGATGGCTACACCTTC. Translated, it gives CASSQARPDGYTF. The chain carries TRBV5-1 and TRBJ1-2; D remains unclear. Trimming took 4 bases from V and 6 from J, leaving 13 bases between them. This CDR3 is 13 amino acids long. The germline V gene encodes CDR1 SGHRS and CDR2 YFSETQ.

The chain employs TRBV7-9 and TRBJ2-3; D is ambiguous. This CDR3 comprises 14 residues. The V gene's germline CDR1 is SEHNR and CDR2 FQNEAQ (reference sequence). V dropped 2 bases and J dropped 5 bases, with 11 bases sitting between them. The CDR3 protein is CASSLIGRGDTQYF. The CDR3 DNA follows: TGTGCCAGCAGCTTAATCGGCAGAGGAGATACGCAGTATTTT.

The gene calls are TRBV27 and TRBJ2-1; 7 nucleotides line up with TRBD1. The CDR3 covers 14 residues. The ends lost 4 bases at V and 4 bases at J; junction bases unmatched: 4. Germline lookup yields CDR1 MNHEY and CDR2 SMNVEV (reference sequence). CDR3 nucleotides: TGTGCCAGCAGTTCACCGGGACAGTACAATGAGCAGTTCTTC. It encodes CASSSPGQYNEQFF.

J is TRBJ1-4 and V is TRBV18; D might be TRBD1 (6 bases). The CDR3 is 15 amino acids. The V gene lost 3 bases and the J gene lost 9 bases, with 17 bases spanning the gap. Germline V gene lookup returns CDR1 KGHSH and CDR2 LQKENI. The CDR3 region has the DNA TGTGCCAGCTCACCCCGGGACAAATTGGATCAAAAACTGTTTTTT. This codes for CASSPRDKLDQKLFF.

The V gene is TRBV28, the J gene TRBJ2-3; 9 bases match TRBD2. V gave up 2 bases and J gave up 5 bases; unmatched junction bases: 11. Germline CDR1 and CDR2: MDHEN and SYDVKM. CDR3 length: 17 amino acids. The CDR3 protein is CASSLLTSGEYKDTQYF. As DNA, the CDR3 is TGTGCCAGCAGTTTACTGACTAGCGGAGAATATAAAGATACGCAGTATTTT.

The rearrangement joins TRBV11-2 to TRBJ2-1; 7 nucleotides match TRBD2. Germline assignment: CDR1 SGHAT and CDR2 FQNNGV. The CDR3 totals 14 residues. V shed 5 bases, J shed 10 bases, and the junction held 11 bases outside the gene matches. Here the CDR3 DNA reads TGTGCCAGCAGCACACCCTCAGTCGGGGGGGAGCAGTTCTTC. Encoded protein: CASSTPSVGGEQFF.

This chain joins TRBV27 and TRBJ2-7; 14 bases agree with TRBD2. The CDR3 sequence is 15 residues long. V lost 5 bases to trimming and J lost 7 bases; unmatched junction nucleotides: 7. The germline CDR1 and CDR2 sequences are MNHEY and SMNVEV (reference sequence). The CDR3 protein is CASSRGLAGGREQYF. The CDR3 region has the DNA TGTGCCAGCAGTCGAGGACTAGCGGGAGGTCGGGAGCAGTACTTC.

The chain uses TRBV4-1 and TRBJ1-1, with D perhaps matching TRBD1 (5 bases). This CDR3 is 15 amino acids long. CDR1 MGHRA and CDR2 YSYEKL come from the germline V gene. Deletions cut 8 bases from V and 0 bases from J, with 16 bases between. CDR3 residues: CASQDRRGMNTEAFF. The CDR3 nucleotides read TGCGCCAGCCAAGACAGAAGGGGCATGAACACTGAAGCTTTCTTT.

The chain has TRBV6-5 and TRBJ1-5; D unresolved. The CDR3 is 14 residues long. CDR1 MNHEY and CDR2 SVGAGI come from the germline V gene. V was pared by 6 bases and J by 0 bases, with 9 bases between. Written as DNA, the CDR3 is TGTGCCAGCAGCCCGCAGAATAGCAATCAGCCCCAGCATTTT. Protein product: CASSPQNSNQPQHF.

This chain connects TRBV27 to TRBJ2-1; TRBD2 matches 13 bases. Germline V CDR1 and CDR2: MNHEY, SMNVEV (reference sequence). Germline trimming cut 8 bases from V and 7 bases from J; bases unmatched to any gene: 2. The CDR3 is 13 residues long. The CDR3 loop reads CASGLAGANEQFF. The CDR3 DNA reads as TGTGCCAGCGGACTAGCGGGGGCAAATGAGCAGTTCTTC.

The chain couples TRBV6-5 to TRBJ2-7; 11 bases fit TRBD2. The CDR3 has 15 amino acids. CDR1 is MNHEY and CDR2 is SVGAGI in the germline V gene. J lost 2 bases, V lost 6 bases, and 6 bases had no gene match. CDR3 region: CASRPGTSGPYEQYF. The CDR3 DNA is TGTGCCAGCAGGCCCGGGACTAGCGGCCCCTACGAGCAGTACTTC.

The chain employs TRBV7-6 and TRBJ2-1; 9 bases align to TRBD2. The CDR3 is made up of 14 amino acids. The V gene's germline CDR1 is SGHVS and CDR2 FNYEAQ. The J segment lost 8 bases and the V segment lost 5 bases, leaving 7 bases of the junction unmatched. The CDR3 sequence is CASSLMRGGDEQFF. The CDR3 DNA reads as TGTGCCAGCAGCCTTATGCGCGGGGGGGATGAGCAGTTCTTC.

This clone appeared once. The chain uses TRBV7-9 and TRBJ2-5; the match to TRBD2 covers 7 bases. This CDR3 has 14 amino acids. Germline assignment: CDR1 SEHNR and CDR2 FQNEAQ (reference sequence). With 2 bases clipped from V and 5 bases from J, the junction kept 5 bases outside the gene matches. This chain's CDR3 is CASSLSGIRETQYF. As DNA, the CDR3 is TGTGCCAGCAGCTTAAGCGGGATAAGGGAGACCCAGTACTTC.

The gene calls are TRBV28 and TRBJ2-4; the match to TRBD1 covers 11 bases. This CDR3 comprises 16 residues. V lost 6 bases, J lost 5 bases, and 9 bases stayed unmatched. Germline V gene sequence: CDR1 MDHEN, CDR2 SYDVKM. CDR3 region: CASSRDRGSSENIQYF. Here the CDR3 DNA reads TGTGCCAGCAGCAGGGACAGGGGGTCTTCGGAAAACATTCAGTACTTC.

The chain joins TRBV5-4 to TRBJ2-7; 8 nucleotides match TRBD1. After removal of 0 bases from V and 3 bases from J, the junction contained 5 bases not matched to a gene. The CDR3 spans 15 residues. Germline V CDR1 and CDR2: SGHNT, YYREEE (reference sequence). The CDR3: CASSLGPGQVYEQYF. The CDR3, as DNA: TGTGCCAGCAGCTTGGGTCCGGGACAGGTCTACGAGCAGTACTTC.

The rearrangement joins TRBV2 to TRBJ2-1, with 11 bases aligning to TRBD2. The germline gives CDR1 SNHLY, CDR2 FYNNEI. This CDR3 comprises 15 residues. V was clipped by 3 bases and J by 2 bases; unmatched bases: 0. CDR3 nucleotides: TGTGCCAGCAGTGAGACTAGCGGGACCTACAATGAGCAGTTCTTC. It codes for CASSETSGTYNEQFF.

This clone is a singleton in its sample. This sequence joins TRBV19 and TRBJ1-1, with unresolved D. V was cut by 3 bases and J by 4 bases, with 9 bases left in between. The CDR3 is 13 amino acids. Germline values: CDR1 LNHDA, CDR2 SQIVND (reference sequence). DNA of the CDR3: TGTGCCAGTAGTATGGTGGGAGGCACTGAAGCTTTCTTT. Translating it yields CASSMVGGTEAFF.

The chain has TRBV4-1 and TRBJ2-1; 12 bases are a match to TRBD2. The CDR3 has 15 amino acids. Germline V CDR1 and CDR2: MGHRA, YSYEKL. Trimming at V came to 4 bases and at J to 8 bases, leaving 6 bases not matched to a gene. The CDR3: CASSLPSGGGYEQFF. CDR3 sequence (DNA): TGCGCCAGCAGCCTCCCTAGCGGGGGGGGGTATGAGCAGTTCTTC.